This T cell receptor (beta chain) originates from a study of cytomegalovirus exposure and HLA in healthy donors. About this clone itself: Its antigen is undetermined.

PCR employed 60 Vbeta and 13 Jbeta primers. TCRdb's table, derived via immunoSEQ multiplex PCR, lists solely in-frame clones and lacks some. The sample shows approximately 160,000 clones, 65% to 80% of them seen only once. Study-level results: The majority of TCR sequences were rare, yet some public TCRs appeared in many donors. Reports indicated that the classifier achieved high specificity and sensitivity in diagnosing cytomegalovirus status. Follow-up analysis later connected one missense variant in DCLRE1C with trimming of TCR beta V- and J-genes. Reported findings show TCR beta sequences accurately forecast HLA-A and HLA-B alleles in most subjects.

Sequenced material: PBMCs. The TCR sequence derives from a woman in her thirties or forties in good health and CMV-seropositive.

The CDR3 sequence: CASGGAADSNYGYTF. CDR3 sequence (DNA): TGTGCTAGTGGTGGGGCAGCCGACTCTAACTATGGCTACACCTTC. The chain couples TRBV12-5 to TRBJ1-2; D is possibly TRBD1 (5 bases). The V and J ends lost 5 bases and 0 bases respectively, with 13 bases between them. The CDR3 is made up of 15 amino acids. Per the germline V gene, CDR1 is LGHNT and CDR2 is FRNRAP. The full variable domain, with the rest looked up from reference TRBV12-5 and TRBJ1-2, is DARVTQTPRHKVTEMGQEVTMRCQPILGHNTVFWYRQTMMQGLELLAYFRNRAPLDDSGMPKDRFSAEMPDATLATLKIQPSEPRDSAVYFCASGGAADSNYGYTFGSGTRLTVV.